Listed here is a single T cell receptor beta chain. Its target is not known. This record belongs to a study of identifying expanded T cells in peripheral blood. Method: immunoSEQ multiplex PCR; TCRdb's copy keeps in-frame clones and lacks some. Altogether about 97,000 clones are present, roughly 87% being singletons, with the ten largest covering about a sixth. Study outcomes and limitations: Differentially abundant clones: 0.95 to 1.5 between replicates, about 15 at 2 to 3 weeks, 19 to 20 at four.

Collection occurred without any documented infections or immune events in donors. Sequencing was done on a sample of blood. The TCR sequence derives from a person between 18 and 75 years old in good health.

DNA for the CDR3: TGTGCCAGCAGCTTGAGCGCAGGTGGGAACTCCTACGAGCAGTACTTC. Its protein product is CASSLSAGGNSYEQYF. This chain uses TRBV4-2 with TRBJ2-7; D not certain. V lost 5 bases, J lost 0 bases, and 17 bases lay in between. Per germline, CDR1 LGHNA and CDR2 YNFKEQ. The CDR3 consists of 16 residues.